The rows below give T cell receptor beta chains drawn from one sample of a study of sequential checkpoint blockade in melanoma. The assay was immunoSEQ multiplex PCR, and TCRdb's table has in-frame clones only and misses some. Of about 360 clones in the sample, 15% were seen once. Sequenced material: tumor tissue (inferred from file names), taken from a patient given nivolumab and ipilimumab in sequence. All receptors derive from a human donor with melanoma. CDR3s include the opening cysteine and the closing phenylalanine or tryptophan. The D gene is left open where the match is weak. Expanded clones get a size class; other rows say once, few or many, or leave the size out.

j_gene: TRBJ1-2
abundance: -
d_gene: -
v_gene: TRBV6-8
CDR3nt: TGTGCCAGCAGCTTCCCGACAGGCCTCTATGGCTACACCTTC
CDR3aa: CASSFPTGLYGYTF

j_gene: TRBJ1-2
abundance: few
d_gene: TRBD1
v_gene: TRBV6-8
CDR3nt: TGTGCCAGCAGGGACAGGGGGTACGGCTACACCTTC
CDR3aa: CASRDRGYGYTF

j_gene: TRBJ2-5
abundance: few
d_gene: -
v_gene: TRBV30
CDR3nt: TGTGCCTGGAAAAGGGGAGAGACCCAGTACTTC
CDR3aa: CAWKRGETQYF

j_gene: TRBJ2-3
abundance: -
d_gene: TRBD2
v_gene: TRBV6-8
CDR3nt: TGTGCCAGCAGTTCATCGGTGCGGGGGGCCGGGTTCACAGATACGCAGTATTTT
CDR3aa: CASSSSVRGAGFTDTQYF

j_gene: TRBJ2-2
abundance: -
d_gene: TRBD1
v_gene: TRBV5-1
CDR3nt: TGCGCCAGCAGCTTGGTCGGACAGGGGTTCACCGGGGAGCTGTTTTTT
CDR3aa: CASSLVGQGFTGELFF

j_gene: TRBJ1-1
abundance: -
d_gene: TRBD1
v_gene: TRBV5-1
CDR3nt: TGCGCCAGCAGCCGAAGCAGGGGGCATGGGGATGAAGCTTTCTTT
CDR3aa: CASSRSRGHGDEAFF

j_gene: TRBJ2-1
abundance: -
d_gene: TRBD2
v_gene: TRBV30
CDR3nt: TGTGCCAGACTAGCGGGAGAATACAATGAGCAGTTCTTC
CDR3aa: CARLAGEYNEQFF

j_gene: TRBJ2-7
abundance: large
d_gene: -
v_gene: TRBV11-3
CDR3nt: TGTGCCAGCAGCTTGGAGGAGGTTTACTACGAGCAGTACTTC
CDR3aa: CASSLEEVYYEQYF

j_gene: TRBJ2-5
abundance: few
d_gene: TRBD1
v_gene: TRBV15
CDR3nt: TGTGCCACCAGCAGAGGGGGACAGTACTATCAAGAGACCCAGTACTTC
CDR3aa: CATSRGGQYYQETQYF

j_gene: TRBJ1-6
abundance: large
d_gene: -
v_gene: TRBV11-3
CDR3nt: TGTGCCAGCAGCTTGTTAGGGATCAGCTCCTATAATTCACCCCTCCACTTT
CDR3aa: CASSLLGISSYNSPLHF

j_gene: TRBJ2-3
abundance: -
d_gene: -
v_gene: TRBV4-1
CDR3nt: TGCGCCAGCAGCCTAGATCGGGGGAGGCAGTATTTT
CDR3aa: CASSLDRGRQYF

j_gene: TRBJ2-1
abundance: large
d_gene: -
v_gene: TRBV11-3
CDR3nt: TGTGCCAGCAGCCTAGACGGTGGAGGCTCCTACAATGAGCAGTTCTTC
CDR3aa: CASSLDGGGSYNEQFF

j_gene: TRBJ2-2
abundance: large
d_gene: TRBD1
v_gene: TRBV11-3
CDR3nt: TGTGCCAGCAGCTTAGGTCGTCAGGGGGCGTTGGGGGAGCTGTTTTTT
CDR3aa: CASSLGRQGALGELFF

j_gene: TRBJ1-5
abundance: -
d_gene: -
v_gene: TRBV12-5
CDR3nt: TGTGCTAGTGGTTGGGGGAATCAGCCCCAGCATTTT
CDR3aa: CASGWGNQPQHF

j_gene: TRBJ1-6
abundance: -
d_gene: -
v_gene: TRBV6-8
CDR3nt: TGTGCCAGCAAAACCTCAGGGAATTCACCCCTCCACTTT
CDR3aa: CASKTSGNSPLHF

j_gene: TRBJ2-1
abundance: -
d_gene: -
v_gene: TRBV9
CDR3nt: TGTGCCAGCAGCGTAGAACCCCACTATAGGGATGAGCAGTTCTTC
CDR3aa: CASSVEPHYRDEQFF

j_gene: TRBJ1-6
abundance: medium-sized
d_gene: TRBD1
v_gene: TRBV11-3
CDR3nt: TGTGCCAGCAGCCCCAACAGGGGTTATTCACCCCTCCACTTT
CDR3aa: CASSPNRGYSPLHF

j_gene: TRBJ2-7
abundance: few
d_gene: TRBD1
v_gene: TRBV9
CDR3nt: TGTGCCAGCAGCGTAGACACAGGGGCCTACGAGCAGTACTTC
CDR3aa: CASSVDTGAYEQYF

j_gene: TRBJ1-1
abundance: few
d_gene: -
v_gene: TRBV9
CDR3nt: TGTGCCAGCAGCGTAGCGCAGAACACTGAAGCTTTCTTT
CDR3aa: CASSVAQNTEAFF

j_gene: TRBJ2-2
abundance: large
d_gene: -
v_gene: TRBV11-3
CDR3nt: TGTGCCAGCAGTCTGTTCCAGGGAAGTACCGGGGAGCTGTTTTTT
CDR3aa: CASSLFQGSTGELFF

j_gene: TRBJ2-3
abundance: -
d_gene: TRBD2
v_gene: TRBV28
CDR3nt: TGTGCCAGCTCTGGTATGGGACTAGCGGCCCGTACGCAGTATTTT
CDR3aa: CASSGMGLAARTQYF

j_gene: TRBJ2-1
abundance: few
d_gene: TRBD2
v_gene: TRBV6-1
CDR3nt: TGTGCCAGCAGTGAAGATGGGGACTACACCTACAATGAGCAGTTCTTC
CDR3aa: CASSEDGDYTYNEQFF

j_gene: TRBJ1-1
abundance: few
d_gene: TRBD1
v_gene: TRBV29-1
CDR3nt: TGCAGCGTTGACTCAGGGGGCGTTGAAGCTTTCTTT
CDR3aa: CSVDSGGVEAFF

j_gene: TRBJ2-1
abundance: -
d_gene: -
v_gene: TRBV6-8
CDR3nt: TGTGCCAGCAGTGCCGGCAGGGGCTCAGAGCAGTTCTTC
CDR3aa: CASSAGRGSEQFF

j_gene: TRBJ2-1
abundance: -
d_gene: -
v_gene: TRBV16
CDR3nt: TGTGCCAGCAACACCCCTAGCTCCTACAATGAGCAGTTCTTC
CDR3aa: CASNTPSSYNEQFF

j_gene: TRBJ1-2
abundance: few
d_gene: TRBD1
v_gene: TRBV6-8
CDR3nt: TGTGCCAGCAGTTACTCGCCTTATAGGACAGGGAACTATGGCTACACCTTC
CDR3aa: CASSYSPYRTGNYGYTF

j_gene: TRBJ2-1
abundance: medium-sized
d_gene: TRBD1
v_gene: TRBV23-1
CDR3nt: TGCGCCAGCAGCCGCCGGGACAGGGGTTTCGATGAGCAGTTCTTC
CDR3aa: CASSRRDRGFDEQFF

j_gene: TRBJ1-5
abundance: few
d_gene: TRBD1
v_gene: TRBV9
CDR3nt: TGTGCCAGCAGACAGGGGTCGCAGCCCCAGCATTTT
CDR3aa: CASRQGSQPQHF

j_gene: TRBJ1-2
abundance: -
d_gene: -
v_gene: TRBV25-1
CDR3nt: TGTGCCAGCAGTCTTACGAAGACCTATGGCTACACCTTC
CDR3aa: CASSLTKTYGYTF

j_gene: TRBJ2-5
abundance: -
d_gene: TRBD2
v_gene: TRBV11-3
CDR3nt: TGTGCCAGCAGCTCCTCGGGGGGGGGCGAGACCCAGTACTTC
CDR3aa: CASSSSGGGETQYF

j_gene: TRBJ1-4
abundance: few
d_gene: -
v_gene: TRBV19
CDR3nt: TGTGCCAGTAGCCTCCAGGGGATTGCTAATGAAAAACTGTTTTTT
CDR3aa: CASSLQGIANEKLFF

j_gene: TRBJ1-1
abundance: few
d_gene: -
v_gene: TRBV19
CDR3nt: TGTGCCAGCATCCTTGTAGGGCACACTGAAGCTTTCTTT
CDR3aa: CASILVGHTEAFF

j_gene: TRBJ1-5
abundance: few
d_gene: TRBD1
v_gene: TRBV11-3
CDR3nt: TGTGCCAGCAGCGGGACAGCTTCCAATCAGCCCCAGCATTTT
CDR3aa: CASSGTASNQPQHF

j_gene: TRBJ2-1
abundance: few
d_gene: TRBD2
v_gene: TRBV15
CDR3nt: TGTGCCACCAGCAGAGATTTGAGCGGGAGAGGGGTTGGTGAGCAGTTCTTC
CDR3aa: CATSRDLSGRGVGEQFF

j_gene: TRBJ1-2
abundance: few
d_gene: -
v_gene: TRBV6-8
CDR3nt: TGTGCCAGCAGTAGAGCTAACTATGGCTACACCTTC
CDR3aa: CASSRANYGYTF

j_gene: TRBJ2-5
abundance: large
d_gene: -
v_gene: TRBV11-3
CDR3nt: TGTGCCAGCAGCTTCGTAGGGGTAACTCAAGAGACCCAGTACTTC
CDR3aa: CASSFVGVTQETQYF

j_gene: TRBJ1-4
abundance: large
d_gene: -
v_gene: TRBV11-3
CDR3nt: TGTGCCAGCAGCTTAGACTCCTCAACTAATGAAAAACTGTTTTTT
CDR3aa: CASSLDSSTNEKLFF

j_gene: TRBJ1-2
abundance: few
d_gene: -
v_gene: TRBV28
CDR3nt: TGTGCCAGCGGGTCCCGAACCTGGGGTGGCTACACCTTC
CDR3aa: CASGSRTWGGYTF

j_gene: TRBJ2-6
abundance: few
d_gene: -
v_gene: TRBV6-8
CDR3nt: TGTGCCAGCAGTCTCCAGCCTGGGGCCAACGTCCTGACTTTC
CDR3aa: CASSLQPGANVLTF

j_gene: TRBJ2-7
abundance: medium-sized
d_gene: TRBD1
v_gene: TRBV11-3
CDR3nt: TGTGCCAGCACCTCCGGGGACAGCTCCTACGAGCAGTACTTC
CDR3aa: CASTSGDSSYEQYF

j_gene: TRBJ2-3
abundance: few
d_gene: -
v_gene: TRBV11-3
CDR3nt: TGTGCCAGCAGCCCGGCCGGACAGTCAGGGACAGATACGCAGTATTTT
CDR3aa: CASSPAGQSGTDTQYF

j_gene: TRBJ1-2
abundance: -
d_gene: -
v_gene: TRBV19
CDR3nt: TGTGCCAGTAGACCCGGACACGGTTTAGACTATGGCTACACCTTC
CDR3aa: CASRPGHGLDYGYTF

j_gene: TRBJ2-5
abundance: -
d_gene: -
v_gene: TRBV6-8
CDR3nt: TGTGCCAGCAGTGACCCTGGGCTAGTTGAGACCCAGTACTTC
CDR3aa: CASSDPGLVETQYF

j_gene: TRBJ2-7
abundance: large
d_gene: -
v_gene: TRBV1
CDR3nt: TGCGCCAGCAGCCAAGATTCGACGGGAACCTACGAGCAGTACTTC
CDR3aa: CASSQDSTGTYEQYF

j_gene: TRBJ1-4
abundance: few
d_gene: -
v_gene: TRBV9
CDR3nt: TGTGCCAGCAGCGTAGGCGAGGGGCAGTTCAATGAAAAACTGTTTTTT
CDR3aa: CASSVGEGQFNEKLFF

j_gene: TRBJ2-7
abundance: medium-sized
d_gene: TRBD1
v_gene: TRBV11-3
CDR3nt: TGTGCCAGCAGCTCCGGACAGGGCTCCTACGAGCAGTACTTC
CDR3aa: CASSSGQGSYEQYF

j_gene: TRBJ2-3
abundance: few
d_gene: TRBD1
v_gene: TRBV19
CDR3nt: TGTGCCAGTAGGACAGGGATGACAGATACGCAGTATTTT
CDR3aa: CASRTGMTDTQYF

j_gene: TRBJ1-1
abundance: few
d_gene: -
v_gene: TRBV6-8
CDR3nt: TGTGCCAGCAGTCAGCAGGGGAGGGGAATGAACACTGAAGCTTTCTTT
CDR3aa: CASSQQGRGMNTEAFF

j_gene: TRBJ2-7
abundance: -
d_gene: TRBD2
v_gene: TRBV5-1
CDR3nt: TGCGCCAGCAGCTTGCTTATGTCGGGAGGGGGCGAGCAGTACTTC
CDR3aa: CASSLLMSGGGEQYF

j_gene: TRBJ1-1
abundance: large
d_gene: -
v_gene: TRBV11-3
CDR3nt: TGTGCCAGCAGCTTGTTTAGGTCCATGAACACTGAAGCTTTCTTT
CDR3aa: CASSLFRSMNTEAFF

j_gene: TRBJ2-6
abundance: few
d_gene: -
v_gene: TRBV11-3
CDR3nt: TGTGCCAGCAGCTTAGGAAGCGGCCCTAGCTCTGGGGCCAACGTCCTGACTTTC
CDR3aa: CASSLGSGPSSGANVLTF

j_gene: TRBJ1-5
abundance: -
d_gene: TRBD1
v_gene: TRBV30
CDR3nt: TGTGCCTGGAGTGCCTTCAGGGGGCTGATAACATATAGCAATCAGCCCCAGCATTTT
CDR3aa: CAWSAFRGLITYSNQPQHF

j_gene: TRBJ2-3
abundance: -
d_gene: TRBD2
v_gene: TRBV28
CDR3nt: TGTGCCAGCAGTCGGACTAGCGGTGAAGATACGCAGTATTTT
CDR3aa: CASSRTSGEDTQYF

j_gene: TRBJ1-3
abundance: medium-sized
d_gene: -
v_gene: TRBV11-3
CDR3nt: TGTGCCAGCAGACCGGACGGGGGCTCTGGAAACACCATATATTTT
CDR3aa: CASRPDGGSGNTIYF

j_gene: TRBJ2-7
abundance: large
d_gene: -
v_gene: TRBV11-3
CDR3nt: TGTGCCAGCAGCTTGACAGGACTCCCTTCCTACGAGCAGTACTTC
CDR3aa: CASSLTGLPSYEQYF

j_gene: TRBJ2-3
abundance: few
d_gene: -
v_gene: TRBV6-8
CDR3nt: TGTGCCAGCAGTGGGGACGTCGCTAGCACAGATACGCAGTATTTT
CDR3aa: CASSGDVASTDTQYF

j_gene: TRBJ1-6
abundance: -
d_gene: -
v_gene: TRBV10-2
CDR3nt: TGCGCCAGCAGTGAGTTAGAGGGTTATAATTCACCCCTCCACTTT
CDR3aa: CASSELEGYNSPLHF

j_gene: TRBJ1-2
abundance: few
d_gene: TRBD1
v_gene: TRBV25-1
CDR3nt: TGTGCCAGCACCGGACAGGACCCTACGACGTTTAACTATGGCTACACCTTC
CDR3aa: CASTGQDPTTFNYGYTF

j_gene: TRBJ2-7
abundance: few
d_gene: -
v_gene: TRBV28
CDR3nt: TGTGCCAGCACCAGGGGCCTCTACGAGCAGTACTTC
CDR3aa: CASTRGLYEQYF

j_gene: TRBJ1-5
abundance: -
d_gene: -
v_gene: TRBV28
CDR3nt: TGTGCCAGCAGTTTCGGGAGAGGGCAGAGGCATCAGCCCCAGCATTTT
CDR3aa: CASSFGRGQRHQPQHF